The clone carrying this TCR beta chain was recorded many times. Its specificity is unknown. This sample is part of a study of shared clonotypes between healthy human individuals. Study outcomes and limitations: Larger richness was generally estimated for naive than memory subsets.

The CDR3 extends over 13 amino acids. J lost 5 bases, V lost 7 bases, and 4 bases had no gene match. Germline CDR1 and CDR2: SNHLY and FYNNEI. Measured with immunoSEQ multiplex PCR; TCRdb has only the in-frame clones, and not every one. The table records nearly 750,000 clones, 72% of them present only once. This chain joins TRBV2 and TRBJ1-5; the match to TRBD1 covers 8 bases. This sequence was found in a woman aged 25 to 39 in good health. Sequences were obtained from memory CD4+ T cells sorted from blood. The subset: CD45RA-negative fraction. For the CDR3, the DNA is TGTGCCAGCAACCTGGACAGGGATCAGCCCCAGCATTTT. Translating gives CASNLDRDQPQHF.